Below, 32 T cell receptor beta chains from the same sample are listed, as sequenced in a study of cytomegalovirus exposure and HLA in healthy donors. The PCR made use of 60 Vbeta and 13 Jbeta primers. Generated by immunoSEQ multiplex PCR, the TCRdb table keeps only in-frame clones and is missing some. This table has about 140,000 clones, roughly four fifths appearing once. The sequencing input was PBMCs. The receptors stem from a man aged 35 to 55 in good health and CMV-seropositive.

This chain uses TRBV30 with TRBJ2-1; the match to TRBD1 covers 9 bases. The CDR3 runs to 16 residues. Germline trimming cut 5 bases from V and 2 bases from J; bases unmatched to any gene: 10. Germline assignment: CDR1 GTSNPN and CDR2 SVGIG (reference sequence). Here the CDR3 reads CAWSPTGGLPYNEQFF. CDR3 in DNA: TGTGCCTGGTCTCCGACAGGGGGGTTACCCTACAATGAGCAGTTCTTC.

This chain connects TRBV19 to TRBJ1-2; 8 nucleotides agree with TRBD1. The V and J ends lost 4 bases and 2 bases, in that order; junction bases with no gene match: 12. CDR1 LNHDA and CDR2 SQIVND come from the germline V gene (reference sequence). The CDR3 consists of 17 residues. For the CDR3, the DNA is TGTGCCAGTAGTAGAACAATATCGGACAGGGCAAACTATGGCTACACCTTC. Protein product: CASSRTISDRANYGYTF.

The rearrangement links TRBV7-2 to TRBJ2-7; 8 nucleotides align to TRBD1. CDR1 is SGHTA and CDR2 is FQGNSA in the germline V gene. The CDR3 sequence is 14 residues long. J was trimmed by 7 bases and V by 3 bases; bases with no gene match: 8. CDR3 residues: CASSFRTGTGEQYF. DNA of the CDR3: TGTGCCAGCAGCTTCAGGACAGGGACGGGTGAGCAGTACTTC.

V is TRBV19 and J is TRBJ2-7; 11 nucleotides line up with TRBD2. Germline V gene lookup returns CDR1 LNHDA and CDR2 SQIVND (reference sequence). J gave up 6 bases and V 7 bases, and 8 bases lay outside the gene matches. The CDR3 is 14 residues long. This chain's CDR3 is CASTPTSGTSEQYF. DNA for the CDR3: TGTGCCAGTACCCCGACTAGCGGGACCTCCGAGCAGTACTTC.

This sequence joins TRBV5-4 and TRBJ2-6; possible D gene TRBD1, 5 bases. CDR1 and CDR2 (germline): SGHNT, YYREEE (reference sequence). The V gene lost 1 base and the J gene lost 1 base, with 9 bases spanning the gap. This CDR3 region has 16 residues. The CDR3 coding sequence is TGTGCCAGCAGCTTGAGGGCAGGGTCTGGGGCCAACGTCCTGACTTTC. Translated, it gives CASSLRAGSGANVLTF. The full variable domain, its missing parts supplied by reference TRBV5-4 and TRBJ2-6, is ETGVTQSPTHLIKTRGQQVTLRCSSQSGHNTVSWYQQALGQGPQFIFQYYREEENGRGNFPPRFSGLQFPNYSSELNVNALELDDSALYLCASSLRAGSGANVLTFGAGSRLTVL.

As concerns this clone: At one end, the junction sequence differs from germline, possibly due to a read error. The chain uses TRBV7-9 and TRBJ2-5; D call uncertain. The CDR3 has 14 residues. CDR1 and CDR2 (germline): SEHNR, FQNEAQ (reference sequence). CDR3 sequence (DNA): TGTGCCAGCAGCTTTTACCTAGACCAAGAGGCCCAGTACTTC. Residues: CASSFYLDQEAQYF. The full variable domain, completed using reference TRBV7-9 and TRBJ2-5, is DTGVSQNPRHKITKRGQNVTFRCDPISEHNRLYWYRQTLGQGPEFLTYFQNEAQLEKSRLLSDRFSAERPKGSFSTLEIQRTEQGDSAMYLCASSFYLDQEAQYFGPGTRLLVL.

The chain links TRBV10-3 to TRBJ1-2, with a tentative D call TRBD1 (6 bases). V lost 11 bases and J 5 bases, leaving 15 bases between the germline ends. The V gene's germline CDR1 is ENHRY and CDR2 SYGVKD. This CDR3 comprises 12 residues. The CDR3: CAAFGGAYGYTF. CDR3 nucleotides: TGTGCCGCCTTCGGGGGGGCGTATGGCTACACCTTC.

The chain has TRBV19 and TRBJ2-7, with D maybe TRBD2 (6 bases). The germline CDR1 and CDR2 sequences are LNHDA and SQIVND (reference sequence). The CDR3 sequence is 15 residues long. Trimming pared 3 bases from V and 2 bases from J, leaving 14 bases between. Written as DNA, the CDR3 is TGTGCCAGTAGTATCTCGGTCGGGAGCCCCTACGAGCAGTACTTC. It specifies CASSISVGSPYEQYF.

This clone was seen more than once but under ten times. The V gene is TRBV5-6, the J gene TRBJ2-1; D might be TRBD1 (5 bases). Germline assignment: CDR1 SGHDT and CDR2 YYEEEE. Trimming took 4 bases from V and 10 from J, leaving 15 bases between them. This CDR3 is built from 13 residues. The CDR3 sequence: CASSGAGFREQFF. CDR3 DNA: TGTGCCAGCAGCGGGGCAGGGTTTCGCGAGCAGTTCTTC.

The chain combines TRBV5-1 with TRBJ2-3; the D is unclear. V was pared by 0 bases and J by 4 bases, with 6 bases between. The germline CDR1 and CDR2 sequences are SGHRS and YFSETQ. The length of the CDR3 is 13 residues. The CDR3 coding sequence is TGCGCCAGCAGCTTGGGACAAGCAGATACGCAGTATTTT. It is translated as CASSLGQADTQYF.

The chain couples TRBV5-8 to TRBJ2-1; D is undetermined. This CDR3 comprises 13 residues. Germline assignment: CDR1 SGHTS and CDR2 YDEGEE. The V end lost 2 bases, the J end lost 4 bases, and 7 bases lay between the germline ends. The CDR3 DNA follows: TGTGCCAGCAGCTTTGTTACATACAATGAGCAGTTCTTC. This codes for CASSFVTYNEQFF. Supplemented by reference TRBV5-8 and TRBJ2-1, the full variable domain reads EAGVTQSPTHLIKTRGQQATLRCSPISGHTSVYWYQQALGLGLQFLLWYDEGEERNRGNFPPRFSGRQFPNYSSELNVNALELEDSALYLCASSFVTYNEQFFGPGTRLTVL.

CDR3 sequence: CASSKLRGGIPYEQYF. The CDR3 DNA reads as TGTGCCAGCAGTAAGCTCAGGGGAGGGATCCCCTACGAGCAGTACTTC. The rearrangement joins TRBV27 to TRBJ2-7; maybe TRBD2 (7 bases). The CDR3 consists of 16 residues. CDR1 and CDR2 from the germline V gene are MNHEY and SMNVEV (reference sequence). V was shortened by 5 bases and J by 2 bases, with 19 bases between the two germline ends.

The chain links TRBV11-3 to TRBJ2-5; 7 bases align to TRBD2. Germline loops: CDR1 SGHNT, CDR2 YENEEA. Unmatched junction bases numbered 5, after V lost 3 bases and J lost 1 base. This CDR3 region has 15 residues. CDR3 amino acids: CASSLVLAGQETQYF. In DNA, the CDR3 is TGTGCCAGCAGCTTGGTGTTAGCGGGCCAAGAGACCCAGTACTTC.

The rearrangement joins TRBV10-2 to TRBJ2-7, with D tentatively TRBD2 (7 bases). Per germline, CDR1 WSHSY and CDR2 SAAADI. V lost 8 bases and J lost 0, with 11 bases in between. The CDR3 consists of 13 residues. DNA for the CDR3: TGCGCCAGCGTGGGGGGGCTCTCCTACGAGCAGTACTTC. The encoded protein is CASVGGLSYEQYF.

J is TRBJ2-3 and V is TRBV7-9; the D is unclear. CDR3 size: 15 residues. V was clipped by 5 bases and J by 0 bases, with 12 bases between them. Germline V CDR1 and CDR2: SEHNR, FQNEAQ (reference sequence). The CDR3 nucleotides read TGTGCCAGCAGCGCTGCGGAAACTAGCACAGATACGCAGTATTTT. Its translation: CASSAAETSTDTQYF.

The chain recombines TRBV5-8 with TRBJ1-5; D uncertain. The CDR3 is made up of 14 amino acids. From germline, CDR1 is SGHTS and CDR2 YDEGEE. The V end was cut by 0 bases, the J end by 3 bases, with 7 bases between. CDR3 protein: CASSLAGLNQPQHF. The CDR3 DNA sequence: TGTGCCAGCAGCTTGGCCGGTCTCAATCAGCCCCAGCATTTT.

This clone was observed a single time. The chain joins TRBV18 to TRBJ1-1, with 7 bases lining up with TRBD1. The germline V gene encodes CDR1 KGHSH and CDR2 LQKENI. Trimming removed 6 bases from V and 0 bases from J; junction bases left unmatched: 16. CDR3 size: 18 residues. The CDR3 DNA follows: TGTGCCAGCTCCCGGCCCCGGGACAGCCAAATAATGAACACTGAAGCTTTCTTT. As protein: CASSRPRDSQIMNTEAFF.

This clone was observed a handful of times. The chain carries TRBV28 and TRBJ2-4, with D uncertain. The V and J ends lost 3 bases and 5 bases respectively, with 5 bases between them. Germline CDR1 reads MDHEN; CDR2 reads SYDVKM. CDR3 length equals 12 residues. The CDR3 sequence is CASSFTENIQYF. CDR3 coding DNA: TGTGCCAGCAGTTTTACGGAAAACATTCAGTACTTC.

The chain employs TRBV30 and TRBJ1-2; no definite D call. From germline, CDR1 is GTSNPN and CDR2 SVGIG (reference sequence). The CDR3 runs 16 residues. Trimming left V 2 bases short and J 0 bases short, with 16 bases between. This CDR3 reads CAWSHPPGFANYGYTF. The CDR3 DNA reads TGTGCCTGGAGTCACCCTCCGGGTTTCGCTAACTATGGCTACACCTTC.

Written as DNA, the CDR3 is TGTGCCAGCAGTGAGATTGATACTAACCGCTACGAGCAGTACTTC. Its translation: CASSEIDTNRYEQYF. The rearrangement joins TRBV6-1 to TRBJ2-7; D unclear. The CDR3 length is 15 residues. CDR1 and CDR2 (germline): MNHNS, SASEGT. Trimming removed 3 bases at V and 3 bases at J, with 15 bases between.

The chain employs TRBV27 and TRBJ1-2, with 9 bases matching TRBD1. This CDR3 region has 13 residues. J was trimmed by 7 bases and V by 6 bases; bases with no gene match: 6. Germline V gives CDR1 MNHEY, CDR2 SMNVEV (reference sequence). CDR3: CASRPGQGCGYTF. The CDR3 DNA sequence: TGTGCCAGCAGACCGGGACAGGGATGTGGCTACACCTTC.

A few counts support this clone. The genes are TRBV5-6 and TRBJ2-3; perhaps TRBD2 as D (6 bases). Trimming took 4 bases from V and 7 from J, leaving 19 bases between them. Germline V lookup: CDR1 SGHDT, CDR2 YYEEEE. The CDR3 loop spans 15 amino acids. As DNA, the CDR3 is TGTGCCAGCAGCGTGTCCCTCGGGGGAGTTAATACGCAGTATTTT. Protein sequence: CASSVSLGGVNTQYF.

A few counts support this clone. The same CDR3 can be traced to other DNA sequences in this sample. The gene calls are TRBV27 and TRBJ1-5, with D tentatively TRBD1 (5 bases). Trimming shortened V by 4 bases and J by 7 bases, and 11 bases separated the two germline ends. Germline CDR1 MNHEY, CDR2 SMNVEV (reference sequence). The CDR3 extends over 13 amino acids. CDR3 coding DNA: TGTGCCAGCAGTTCCCAGGGAAGGCAGCCCCAGCATTTT. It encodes CASSSQGRQPQHF.

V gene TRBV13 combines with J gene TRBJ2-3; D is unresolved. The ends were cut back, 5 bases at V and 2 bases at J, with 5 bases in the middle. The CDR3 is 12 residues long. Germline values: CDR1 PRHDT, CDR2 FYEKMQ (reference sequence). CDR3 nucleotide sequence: TGTGCCAGCAGCATCTACACAGATACGCAGTATTTT. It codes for CASSIYTDTQYF.

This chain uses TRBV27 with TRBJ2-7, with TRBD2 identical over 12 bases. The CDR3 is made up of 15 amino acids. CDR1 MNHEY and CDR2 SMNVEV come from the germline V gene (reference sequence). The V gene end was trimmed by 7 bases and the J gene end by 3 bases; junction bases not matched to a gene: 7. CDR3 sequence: CASTQLAGGGYEQYF. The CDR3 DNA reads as TGTGCCAGCACCCAACTAGCGGGGGGTGGCTACGAGCAGTACTTC.

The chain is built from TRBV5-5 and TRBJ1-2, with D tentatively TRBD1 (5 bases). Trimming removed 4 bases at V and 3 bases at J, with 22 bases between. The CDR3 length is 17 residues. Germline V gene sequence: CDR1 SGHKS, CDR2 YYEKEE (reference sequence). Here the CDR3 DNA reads TGTGCCAGCAGCCCCGCATCCTCGCCGGGACTATACTATGGCTACACCTTC. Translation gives CASSPASSPGLYYGYTF.

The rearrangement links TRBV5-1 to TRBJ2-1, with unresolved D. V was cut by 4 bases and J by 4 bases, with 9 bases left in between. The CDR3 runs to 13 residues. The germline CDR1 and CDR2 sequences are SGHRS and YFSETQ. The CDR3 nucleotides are TGCGCCAGCAGCCCTGACGGGTACAATGAGCAGTTCTTC. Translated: CASSPDGYNEQFF.

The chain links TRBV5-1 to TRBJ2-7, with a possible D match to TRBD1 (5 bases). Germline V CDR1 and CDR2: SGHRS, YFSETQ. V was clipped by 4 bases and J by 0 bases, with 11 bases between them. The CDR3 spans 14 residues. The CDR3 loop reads CASSKDKSSYEQYF. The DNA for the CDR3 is TGCGCCAGCAGCAAGGACAAGAGCTCCTACGAGCAGTACTTC.

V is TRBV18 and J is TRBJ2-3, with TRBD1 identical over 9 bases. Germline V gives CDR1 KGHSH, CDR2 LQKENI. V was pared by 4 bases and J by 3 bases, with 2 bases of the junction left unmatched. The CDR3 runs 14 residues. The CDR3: CASSLGTGTDTQYF. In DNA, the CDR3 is TGTGCCAGCTCACTAGGGACAGGGACAGATACGCAGTATTTT.

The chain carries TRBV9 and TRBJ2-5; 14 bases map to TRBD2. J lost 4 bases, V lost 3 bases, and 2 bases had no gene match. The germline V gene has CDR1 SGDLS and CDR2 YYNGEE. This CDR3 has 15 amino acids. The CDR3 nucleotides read TGTGCCAGCAGCGCCGGACTAGCGGGGGGAGAGACCCAGTACTTC. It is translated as CASSAGLAGGETQYF.

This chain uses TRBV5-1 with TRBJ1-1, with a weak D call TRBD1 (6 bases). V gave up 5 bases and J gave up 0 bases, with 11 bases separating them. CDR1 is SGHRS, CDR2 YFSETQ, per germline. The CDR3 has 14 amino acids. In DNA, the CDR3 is TGCGCCAGCAGTTCTACAGGGTTGAACACTGAAGCTTTCTTT. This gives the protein CASSSTGLNTEAFF.

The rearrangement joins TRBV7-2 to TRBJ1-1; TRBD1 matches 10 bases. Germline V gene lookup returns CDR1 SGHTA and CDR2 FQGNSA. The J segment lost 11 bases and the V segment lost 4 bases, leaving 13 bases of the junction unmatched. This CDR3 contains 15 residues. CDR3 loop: CASSSQGGQGTWAFF. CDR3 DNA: TGTGCCAGCAGCTCTCAGGGGGGACAGGGGACCTGGGCTTTCTTT.